The 26 T cell receptor beta chains given below trace back to one sample, sequenced in a study of T cell changes during pregnancy in multiple sclerosis. Assay: immunoSEQ multiplex PCR; the TCRdb copy retains only in-frame clones and omits some. The sample has almost 95,000 clones, roughly nine tenths seen once. Sample: peripheral blood, taken in the first trimester of pregnancy. The receptors stem from a female donor with multiple sclerosis, enrolled in a pregnancy study.

This rearrangement joins TRBV28 to TRBJ1-1; no clear D gene. This CDR3 is built from 12 residues. Looked up from germline, CDR1 is MDHEN and CDR2 is SYDVKM. V was cut by 7 bases and J by 6 bases, with 12 bases left in between. CDR3 sequence reads: CASNGTPPEAFF. The CDR3 coding sequence is TGTGCCAGCAACGGTACCCCCCCTGAAGCTTTCTTT.

This sequence joins TRBV30 and TRBJ1-1, with 9 bases that match TRBD1. With V trimmed by 3 bases and J by 10 bases, 9 bases remained unmatched. CDR1 is GTSNPN and CDR2 is SVGIG in the germline V gene (reference sequence). The CDR3 runs 13 residues. The CDR3, as DNA: TGTGCCTGGAGCGAGGGGGACAGGGCAAGAGCTTTCTTT. The encoded protein is CAWSEGDRARAFF.

The chain employs TRBV6-1 and TRBJ1-2; 9 bases match TRBD1. Looked up from germline, CDR1 is MNHNS and CDR2 is SASEGT. The CDR3 loop spans 15 amino acids. The trim removed 6 bases at V and 4 bases at J, leaving 9 bases unmatched. CDR3: CASRFTGGLGYGYTF. In DNA, the CDR3 is TGTGCCAGCAGATTTACAGGGGGCCTTGGCTATGGCTACACCTTC.

V is TRBV4-3 and J is TRBJ2-2; 7 nucleotides line up with TRBD1. J was trimmed by 8 bases and V by 1 base; bases with no gene match: 7. This CDR3 spans 15 amino acids. Looked up from germline, CDR1 is LGHNA and CDR2 is YSLEER. CDR3 residues: CASSQGLGTAGELFF. DNA of the CDR3: TGCGCCAGCAGCCAAGGCCTCGGGACAGCTGGGGAGCTGTTTTTT.

V and J are TRBV29-1 and TRBJ2-2; 11 bases are a match to TRBD1. There are 16 residues in the CDR3. Germline-derived CDR1 and CDR2 are SQVTM and ANQGSEA. The V segment lost 5 bases and the J segment 5 bases; nucleotides outside the gene matches: 10. The CDR3 DNA reads TGCAGCGTTCCCGGGACAGGGGGGCTGGGGACCGGGGAGCTGTTTTTT. This encodes CSVPGTGGLGTGELFF.

This clone was recorded only once. The chain recombines TRBV19 with TRBJ1-1; no clear D gene. Per germline, CDR1 LNHDA and CDR2 SQIVND (reference sequence). Trimming cost V 6 bases and J 3 bases, with 11 bases left between them. The CDR3 is 13 amino acids. DNA of the CDR3: TGTGCCAGTAGGGACGCGGGCGACACTGAAGCTTTCTTT. Protein product: CASRDAGDTEAFF.

The chain links TRBV4-1 to TRBJ1-1, with TRBD1 identical over 7 bases. Germline CDR1 MGHRA, CDR2 YSYEKL. There are 17 residues in the CDR3. The V gene end was trimmed by 4 bases and the J gene end by 0 bases; junction bases not matched to a gene: 11. The CDR3 DNA follows: TGCGCCAGCAGCCTCGGAGGGGCAGGGGGGATGAACACTGAAGCTTTCTTT. The encoded protein is CASSLGGAGGMNTEAFF.

The chain combines TRBV18 with TRBJ1-5, with TRBD1 matching 8 bases. J lost 4 bases, V lost 0 bases, and 8 bases had no gene match. CDR3 size: 17 residues. CDR1 and CDR2 (germline): KGHSH, LQKENI. The CDR3 protein is CASSPPSGQGRNQPQHF. CDR3 nucleotides: TGTGCCAGCTCACCACCGTCCGGACAGGGTAGGAATCAGCCCCAGCATTTT.

The V gene is TRBV5-1, the J gene TRBJ2-7; 11 bases match TRBD2. J lost 5 bases, V lost 0 bases, and 7 bases had no gene match. The germline V gene has CDR1 SGHRS and CDR2 YFSETQ. CDR3 length: 16 amino acids. CDR3 nucleotides: TGCGCCAGCAGCTTGGAAAAGACTAGCGGGACCCACGAGCAGTACTTC. It is translated as CASSLEKTSGTHEQYF. Full variable domain (outside the CDR3, taken from reference TRBV5-1 and TRBJ2-7): KAGVTQTPRYLIKTRGQQVTLSCSPISGHRSVSWYQQTPGQGLQFLFEYFSETQRNKGNFPGRFSGRQFSNSRSEMNVSTLELGDSALYLCASSLEKTSGTHEQYFGPGTRLTVT.

The chain links TRBV30 to TRBJ2-2, with TRBD2 matching over 12 bases. The J segment lost 6 bases and the V segment lost 5 bases, leaving 7 bases of the junction unmatched. Germline V gives CDR1 GTSNPN, CDR2 SVGIG (reference sequence). This CDR3 spans 15 amino acids. The CDR3 DNA reads as TGTGCCTGGGGGTTACTAGCGGGAGGACCCGGGGAGCTGTTTTTT. Translation gives CAWGLLAGGPGELFF.

For the CDR3, the DNA is TGCAGCGTTGGGCAGTCAACTAATGAAAAACTGTTTTTT. Its translation: CSVGQSTNEKLFF. The chain couples TRBV29-1 to TRBJ1-4; D unclear. The V end was cut by 4 bases, the J end by 0 bases, with 6 bases between. Germline V gene sequence: CDR1 SQVTM, CDR2 ANQGSEA. This CDR3 is 13 amino acids long.

The gene calls are TRBV5-1 and TRBJ2-7; 10 nucleotides agree with TRBD1. CDR3 length: 15 amino acids. V shed 7 bases, J shed 1 base, and the junction held 8 bases outside the gene matches. Germline CDR1 reads SGHRS; CDR2 reads YFSETQ. CDR3 sequence (DNA): TGCGCCAGCCGTAACCGGGACAGGGGTTCCTACGAGCAGTACTTC. This codes for CASRNRDRGSYEQYF. Complete variable domain (other parts from reference TRBV5-1 and TRBJ2-7): KAGVTQTPRYLIKTRGQQVTLSCSPISGHRSVSWYQQTPGQGLQFLFEYFSETQRNKGNFPGRFSGRQFSNSRSEMNVSTLELGDSALYLCASRNRDRGSYEQYFGPGTRLTVT.

V and J are TRBV11-3 and TRBJ1-3; D is undetermined. Trimming shortened V by 3 bases and J by 0 bases, and 3 bases separated the two germline ends. The CDR3 sequence is 13 residues long. Germline CDR1 is SGHNT and CDR2 is YENEEA. The CDR3, as DNA: TGTGCCAGCAGCTTCAACTCTGGAAACACCATATATTTT. Translation gives CASSFNSGNTIYF.

This sequence joins TRBV6-1 and TRBJ2-2; TRBD2 might be the D (6 bases). Deletions cut 7 bases from V and 6 bases from J, with 15 bases between. The CDR3 runs 14 residues. The germline V gene encodes CDR1 MNHNS and CDR2 SASEGT. CDR3 amino acids: CASKVYGGPGELFF. DNA of the CDR3: TGTGCCAGCAAAGTGTACGGAGGGCCCGGGGAGCTGTTTTTT.

V usage is TRBV5-1 and J usage is TRBJ2-5; D remains unclear. The CDR3 sequence is 15 residues long. Germline V gene lookup returns CDR1 SGHRS and CDR2 YFSETQ. Trimming cost V 3 bases and J 2 bases, with 14 bases left between them. CDR3 residues: CASSSGSGRQETQYF. The CDR3 DNA follows: TGCGCCAGCAGCTCAGGATCTGGGCGACAAGAGACCCAGTACTTC.

V gene TRBV18 combines with J gene TRBJ1-2, with 7 positions matching TRBD1. The CDR3 length is 16 residues. Germline V gives CDR1 KGHSH, CDR2 LQKENI. V trimming: 1 base; J trimming: 4 bases; junction bases outside the gene matches: 9. The CDR3 here is CASSPRGQRSFYGYTF. CDR3 nucleotides: TGTGCCAGCTCACCACGGGGACAGCGAAGTTTCTATGGCTACACCTTC. The full variable domain, with the rest looked up from reference TRBV18 and TRBJ1-2, is NAGVMQNPRHLVRRRGQEARLRCSPMKGHSHVYWYRQLPEEGLKFMVYLQKENIIDESGMPKERFSAEFPKEGPSILRIQQVVRGDSAAYFCASSPRGQRSFYGYTFGSGTRLTVV.

V usage is TRBV11-2 and J usage is TRBJ2-7; D is ambiguous. The ends were cut back, 1 base at V and 3 bases at J, with 7 bases in the middle. Germline CDR1 and CDR2: SGHAT and FQNNGV. This CDR3 spans 13 amino acids. The CDR3 spells CASSLGALYEQYF. CDR3 coding DNA: TGTGCCAGCAGCTTAGGGGCCCTCTACGAGCAGTACTTC.

The gene calls are TRBV18 and TRBJ2-1, with TRBD2 identical over 8 bases. The germline V gene encodes CDR1 KGHSH and CDR2 LQKENI. V shed 6 bases, J shed 15 bases, and the junction held 13 bases outside the gene matches. CDR3 length: 13 amino acids. The chain's CDR3 is CASSPSRAGETFF. The CDR3 region has the DNA TGTGCCAGCTCCCCGTCGAGAGCGGGAGAAACGTTCTTC.

The rearrangement uses TRBV5-4 and TRBJ2-5, with a possible D match to TRBD1 (5 bases). Germline CDR1 SGHNT, CDR2 YYREEE (reference sequence). The CDR3 is made up of 12 amino acids. V was shortened by 4 bases and J by 2 bases, with 6 bases between the two germline ends. The CDR3 DNA sequence: TGTGCCAGCAGCCCAGGGCAAGAGACCCAGTACTTC. Translated: CASSPGQETQYF.

The chain employs TRBV9 and TRBJ2-5, with D possibly being TRBD2 (7 bases). Germline V gene lookup returns CDR1 SGDLS and CDR2 YYNGEE. Trimming removed 0 bases from V and 5 bases from J, with 17 bases in between. The CDR3 is made up of 16 amino acids. This CDR3 is CASSVAFGGALETQYF. CDR3 sequence (DNA): TGTGCCAGCAGCGTAGCGTTTGGGGGGGCGCTTGAGACCCAGTACTTC.

V usage is TRBV19 and J usage is TRBJ1-3, with 9 bases identical to TRBD1. V gave up 8 bases and J gave up 0 bases; unmatched junction bases: 11. Germline V lookup: CDR1 LNHDA, CDR2 SQIVND (reference sequence). CDR3 length equals 17 residues. Here the CDR3 DNA reads TGTGCCAGTCGGGATTTCCAGGACAGGGGCTCTGGAAACACCATATATTTT. Its protein product is CASRDFQDRGSGNTIYF.

Worth noting for this clone: This same CDR3 is encoded by further DNA sequences in the sample. This rearrangement joins TRBV7-2 to TRBJ2-5, with 8 nucleotides matching TRBD1. The V gene end was trimmed by 1 base and the J gene end by 1 base; junction bases not matched to a gene: 2. CDR3 length: 15 amino acids. The germline CDR1 and CDR2 sequences are SGHTA and FQGNSA. The CDR3 protein is CASSLVDRAQETQYF. The CDR3 DNA is TGTGCCAGCAGCTTAGTGGACAGGGCCCAAGAGACCCAGTACTTC.

The rearrangement links TRBV6-1 to TRBJ1-3; 9 bases are a match to TRBD1. The germline CDR1 and CDR2 sequences are MNHNS and SASEGT. V lost 4 bases and J lost 1; bases outside the gene matches: 11. The CDR3 is 18 residues long. CDR3 nucleotides: TGTGCCAGCAGTGCCCCCGCCGGGACAGGGTTATCTGGAAACACCATATATTTT. Translated, it gives CASSAPAGTGLSGNTIYF.

V and J are TRBV19 and TRBJ1-2; weak D call: TRBD1 (5 bases). Trimming left V 4 bases short and J 3 bases short, with 12 bases between. The CDR3 loop spans 14 amino acids. The germline V gene has CDR1 LNHDA and CDR2 SQIVND (reference sequence). CDR3 bases: TGTGCCAGTAGTACCTGGGGGGGTGACTATGGCTACACCTTC. Encoded protein: CASSTWGGDYGYTF.

The chain links TRBV5-8 to TRBJ1-1, with 9 bases that match TRBD1. Germline V gives CDR1 SGHTS, CDR2 YDEGEE. J lost 3 bases, V lost 2 bases, and 8 bases had no gene match. The CDR3 consists of 16 residues. The CDR3 is CASSFNRGLRDTEAFF. CDR3 DNA sequence: TGTGCCAGCAGCTTCAACAGGGGGCTAAGGGACACTGAAGCTTTCTTT.

The gene calls are TRBV6-5 and TRBJ1-1; TRBD1 might be the D (5 bases). CDR3 length: 16 amino acids. CDR1 is MNHEY and CDR2 is SVGAGI in the germline V gene. V lost 0 bases to trimming and J lost 6 bases, with 17 bases between them. CDR3 coding DNA: TGTGCCAGCAGTTACTCGATAAGGGGTAGGGTACCTGAAGCTTTCTTT. The encoded protein is CASSYSIRGRVPEAFF.